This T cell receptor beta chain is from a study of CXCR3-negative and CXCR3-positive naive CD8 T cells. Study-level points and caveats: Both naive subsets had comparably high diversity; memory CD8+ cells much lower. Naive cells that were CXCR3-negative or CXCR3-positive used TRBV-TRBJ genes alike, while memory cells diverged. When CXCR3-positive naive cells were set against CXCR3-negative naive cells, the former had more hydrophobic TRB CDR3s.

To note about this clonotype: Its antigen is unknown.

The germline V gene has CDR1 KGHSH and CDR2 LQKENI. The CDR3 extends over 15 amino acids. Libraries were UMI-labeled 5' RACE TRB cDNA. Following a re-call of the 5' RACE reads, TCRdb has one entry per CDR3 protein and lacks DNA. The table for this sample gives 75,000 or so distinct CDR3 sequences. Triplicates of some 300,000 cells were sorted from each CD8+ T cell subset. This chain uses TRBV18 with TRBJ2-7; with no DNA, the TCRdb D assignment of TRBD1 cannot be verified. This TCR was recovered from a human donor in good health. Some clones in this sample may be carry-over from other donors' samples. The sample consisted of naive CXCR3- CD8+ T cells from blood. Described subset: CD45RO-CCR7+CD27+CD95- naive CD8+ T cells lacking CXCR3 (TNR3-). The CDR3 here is CASSPRTGGSDEQYF.